This T cell receptor (beta chain) derives from a study of T-cell reconstitution after alpha-beta-depleted transplantation in children. This clonotype showed up just a few times. TCRbeta library construction was performed incorporating unique molecular identifiers. TCRdb fed the PCR reads into MiXCR, producing one record per CDR3 protein. The sample contains some 490,000 distinct CDR3 sequences, roughly an eighth of which appear only once. The CDR3 consists of 15 residues. V was shortened by 3 bases and J by 1 base, with 11 bases between the two germline ends. The input for sequencing was PBMCs from the stem cell graft donor, taken from the stem cell graft. The sequence was obtained from a human donor who donated a stem cell graft to a child with combined immunodeficiency. The genes are TRBV12-3 or TRBV12-4 and TRBJ2-3, with D possibly matching TRBD2 (5 bases). This CDR3 is CASSLDSLGTDTQYF. The CDR3 nucleotides are TGTGCCAGCAGTTTGGACTCCCTTGGCACAGATACGCAGTATTTT.